The next 2 T cell receptor beta chains were all read from a single sample in a study of regulatory T cells (dated by TCRdb to the late 2010s). Library preparation used the immunoSEQ multiplex PCR assay. The multiplex PCR used 52 forward TRBV primers and 13 reverse TRBJ primers, with assay-based and computational corrections for amplification bias. TCRdb carries this immuneACCESS record with in-frame sequences only. Its versions omit some clonotypes, under half of them owing to an unresolved V gene in the studies checked, with the rest unexplained. This sample comprises about 17,000 clones, roughly 90% of them detected only once. The ten largest make up 30% to 40% of the sample. Sequencing input: CD8+ T cells sorted from blood. The receptors shown here come from a person aged 18 to 30 with CD3G deficiency.

This clone was counted once. The V gene is TRBV28, the J gene TRBJ2-2; 7 bases fit TRBD2. Per the germline V gene, CDR1 is MDHEN and CDR2 is SYDVKM. The length of the CDR3 is 16 residues. The ends lost 3 bases at V and 4 bases at J; junction bases unmatched: 8. For the CDR3, the DNA is TGTGCCAGCAGTTTTAGGCGGGGGATAGCCACCGGGGAGCTGTTTTTT. Translating gives CASSFRRGIATGELFF.

The rearrangement links TRBV5-6 to TRBJ1-2; D ambiguous. The CDR3 covers 14 residues. V lost 4 bases and J lost 0, with 10 bases in between. Germline V gene sequence: CDR1 SGHDT, CDR2 YYEEEE. This CDR3 is CASSLRIANYGYTF. The CDR3 bases are TGTGCCAGCAGCCTACGGATAGCTAACTATGGCTACACCTTC.